These 9 T cell receptor beta chains were sequenced from one sample in a study of T cell clonotyping in hematopoietic cell transplantation (dated by TCRdb to about 2021). Libraries came from the immunoSEQ multiplex PCR assay. Here the immuneACCESS table is served through TCRdb, limited to in-frame sequences with V and J called. Missing clones are a known gap in these copies; in checked studies unresolved V genes cover under half, and the rest lacks a known reason. For this sample the table gives about 20,000 clones, of which about 82% were detected only once. Around 8% of the sample is taken by the ten largest. The time point label on this specimen signifies: recipient sample about 28 days before transplant, after cytoreduction. The material was peripheral blood mononuclear cells, obtained before stem cell transplant. These receptors all stem from a man in his forties or fifties with acute myeloid leukemia. Some clones in this sample may be carry-over from other donors' samples.

This chain links TRBV5-1 with TRBJ2-1; D unclear. Trimming stripped 2 bases from V and 4 bases from J, with 16 bases between. CDR1 SGHRS and CDR2 YFSETQ come from the germline V gene. CDR3 size: 16 residues. The CDR3 sequence: CASSFPAGRGYNEQFF. The DNA of the CDR3 is TGCGCCAGCAGCTTCCCGGCCGGACGTGGGTACAATGAGCAGTTCTTC.

The genes are TRBV14 and TRBJ1-3; TRBD1 is a possible D gene (6 bases). This CDR3 is built from 15 residues. Between the trimmed V and J ends, which lost 3 bases and 6 bases, there was a span of 15 bases. Germline V lookup: CDR1 SGHDN, CDR2 FVKESK. Here the CDR3 DNA reads TGTGCCAGCAGCCAGGGGACACTACTATTAAACACCATATATTTT. As protein: CASSQGTLLLNTIYF.

The chain couples TRBV10-3 to TRBJ1-2; perhaps TRBD1 as D (6 bases). Germline CDR1 is ENHRY and CDR2 is SYGVKD. There are 15 residues in the CDR3. Trimming removed 0 bases at V and 4 bases at J, with 12 bases between. The CDR3 nucleotides read TGTGCCATCAGTGAGTCGAGGACAGCGACCTATGGCTACACCTTC. Its translation: CAISESRTATYGYTF.

The rearrangement links TRBV27 to TRBJ1-2; D is undetermined. Germline assignment: CDR1 MNHEY and CDR2 SMNVEV (reference sequence). The germline V and J ends were trimmed by 5 bases and 0 bases, with 10 bases remaining between them. The CDR3 runs 14 residues. CDR3 bases: TGTGCCAGCAGTGTCACGGCAGCTAACTATGGCTACACCTTC. Its translation: CASSVTAANYGYTF.

The rearrangement joins TRBV11-1 to TRBJ2-3; D is uncertain. Germline CDR1 reads SGHAT; CDR2 reads FQDESV (reference sequence). The CDR3 contains 16 residues. Trimming removed 2 bases from V and 0 bases from J, with 12 bases in between. CDR3 in amino acids: CASSLRITASTDTQYF. The CDR3 bases are TGTGCCAGCAGCTTACGAATCACGGCAAGCACAGATACGCAGTATTTT.

Here the CDR3 reads CASSLGAAEAQETQYF. In DNA form, the CDR3 reads TGCGCCAGCAGCTTGGGGGCGGCAGAAGCCCAAGAGACCCAGTACTTC. The V gene is TRBV5-1, the J gene TRBJ2-5; D unclear. CDR1 SGHRS and CDR2 YFSETQ come from the germline V gene. This CDR3 has 16 residues. The germline V and J ends were trimmed by 0 bases and 1 base, with 13 bases remaining between them.

The chain links TRBV19 to TRBJ2-3; no clear D. Germline V gene sequence: CDR1 LNHDA, CDR2 SQIVND (reference sequence). The CDR3 runs 13 residues. Deletions cut 7 bases from V and 2 bases from J, with 10 bases between. The CDR3 DNA reads as TGTGCCAGTACGGATTGGGTCACAGATACGCAGTATTTT. Its protein is CASTDWVTDTQYF.

The rearrangement joins TRBV27 to TRBJ2-3; D unresolved. The V gene's germline CDR1 is MNHEY and CDR2 SMNVEV (reference sequence). V dropped 2 bases and J dropped 4 bases, with 10 bases sitting between them. The CDR3 runs 14 residues. DNA for the CDR3: TGTGCCAGCAGTTTAGAATCGCCGGCAGATACGCAGTATTTT. Amino acid sequence: CASSLESPADTQYF.

V and J are TRBV19 and TRBJ2-3, with 12 bases lining up with TRBD2. Germline V gives CDR1 LNHDA, CDR2 SQIVND (reference sequence). The CDR3 sequence is 16 residues long. After removal of 1 base from V and 5 bases from J, the junction contained 4 bases not matched to a gene. The DNA for the CDR3 is TGTGCCAGTAGTATAGGGACTAGCGGGGTCCAAGATACGCAGTATTTT. This encodes CASSIGTSGVQDTQYF.